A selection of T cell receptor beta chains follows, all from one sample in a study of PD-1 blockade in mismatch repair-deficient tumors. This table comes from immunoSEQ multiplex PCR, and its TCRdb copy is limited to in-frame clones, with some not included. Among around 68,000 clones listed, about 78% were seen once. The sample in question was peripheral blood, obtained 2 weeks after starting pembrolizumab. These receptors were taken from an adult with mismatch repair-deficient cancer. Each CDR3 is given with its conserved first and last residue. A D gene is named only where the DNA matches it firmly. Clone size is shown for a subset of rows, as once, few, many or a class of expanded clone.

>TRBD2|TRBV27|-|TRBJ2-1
CASKPSAGSNEQFF
TGTGCCAGCAAGCCCTCAGCGGGGAGCAATGAGCAGTTCTTC
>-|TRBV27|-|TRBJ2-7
CASSLGPPAYEQYF
TGTGCCAGCAGTTTAGGACCTCCGGCTTACGAGCAGTACTTC
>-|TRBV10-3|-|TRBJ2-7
CAIRDGPSNEQYF
TGTGCCATCAGGGACGGACCGTCTAACGAGCAGTACTTC
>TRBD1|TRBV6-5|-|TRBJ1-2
CASRLRQGSGYTF
TGTGCCAGCAGACTTAGACAGGGGTCTGGCTACACCTTC
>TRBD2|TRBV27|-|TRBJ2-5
CASSSLAGEQETQYF
TGTGCCAGCAGTTCCCTAGCGGGGGAACAAGAGACCCAGTACTTC
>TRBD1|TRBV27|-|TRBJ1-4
CASSSTGGREKLFF
TGTGCCAGCAGCTCTACAGGGGGCCGGGAAAAACTGTTTTTT
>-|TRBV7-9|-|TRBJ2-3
CASSFAGMSTDTQYF
TGTGCCAGCAGCTTTGCGGGGATGAGCACAGATACGCAGTATTTT
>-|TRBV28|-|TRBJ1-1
CASSLSGGNTEAFF
TGTGCCAGCAGTTTATCGGGGGGGAACACTGAAGCTTTCTTT
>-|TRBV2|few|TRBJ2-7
CASSEESRVREQYF
TGTGCCAGCAGTGAAGAATCCCGGGTGCGGGAGCAGTACTTC
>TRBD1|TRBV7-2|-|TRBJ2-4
CASSSTGGLRGNIQYF
TGTGCCAGCAGCTCTACAGGGGGCTTAAGGGGAAACATTCAGTACTTC
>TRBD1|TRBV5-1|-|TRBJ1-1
CASSWSDRGEAFF
TGCGCCAGCAGCTGGTCCGACAGGGGAGAAGCTTTCTTT
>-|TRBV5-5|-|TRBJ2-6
CASSLGSGANVLTF
TGTGCCAGCAGCTTAGGCTCTGGGGCCAACGTCCTGACTTTC
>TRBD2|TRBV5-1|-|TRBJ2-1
CASSFPTSRNEQFF
TGCGCCAGCAGCTTCCCGACTAGCAGAAATGAGCAGTTCTTC
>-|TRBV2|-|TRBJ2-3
CASTRRDGSTDTQYF
TGTGCCAGCACCCGCCGGGACGGAAGCACAGATACGCAGTATTTT
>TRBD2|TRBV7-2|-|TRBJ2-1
CASSLLAGAGNEQFF
TGTGCCAGCAGCCTTCTAGCGGGAGCCGGCAATGAGCAGTTCTTC
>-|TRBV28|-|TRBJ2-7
CASSPGYEQYF
TGTGCCAGCAGCCCGGGGTACGAGCAGTACTTC
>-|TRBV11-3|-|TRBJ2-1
CASSLFLNNEQFF
TGTGCCAGCAGCTTATTCTTGAATAATGAGCAGTTCTTC